The clone carrying this T cell receptor beta chain was seen a few times. Antigen specificity is unknown. This sample is part of a study of T cells in Graves' hyperthyroidism and ophthalmopathy. Whole-study findings and limits: Ophthalmopathy and stable hyperthyroidism were told apart by a 13 V-J model.

It was RNA transcripts that yielded the amplified TCR beta CDR3 regions. The study used the HTBI primer set for a first-round RT-PCR of the TCR CDR3. One entry per CDR3 protein results from TCRdb running MiXCR on the multiplex PCR reads. The sample lists some 620,000 distinct CDR3 sequences, roughly 17% occurring once. CDR3 length: 15 residues. The V gene lost 0 bases and the J gene lost 6 bases, with 10 bases spanning the gap. Germline loops: CDR1 SGHRS, CDR2 YFSETQ. The clonotype comes from a woman in her 30s with Graves' hyperthyroidism. The rearrangement joins TRBV5-1 to TRBJ1-6, with a weak D call TRBD1 (6 bases). Sequencing was carried out using blood. CDR3 nucleotides: TGCGCCAGCAGCTTGGCACAGGGAGGTAATTCACCCCTCCACTTT. Its protein is CASSLAQGGNSPLHF.